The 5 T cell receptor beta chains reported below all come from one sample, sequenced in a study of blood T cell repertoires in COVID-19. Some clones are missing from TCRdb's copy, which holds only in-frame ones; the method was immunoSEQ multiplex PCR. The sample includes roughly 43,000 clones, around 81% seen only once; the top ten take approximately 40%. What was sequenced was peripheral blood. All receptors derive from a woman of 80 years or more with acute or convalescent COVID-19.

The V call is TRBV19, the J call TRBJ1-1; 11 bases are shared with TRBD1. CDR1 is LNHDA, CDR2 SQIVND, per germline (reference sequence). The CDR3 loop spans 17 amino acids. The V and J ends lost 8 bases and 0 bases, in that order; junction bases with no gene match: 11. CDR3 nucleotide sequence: TGTGCCAGTTCCTCGGGACAGGGGGTTGGAGTGAACACTGAAGCTTTCTTT. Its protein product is CASSSGQGVGVNTEAFF. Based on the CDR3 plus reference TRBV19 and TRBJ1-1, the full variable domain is DGGITQSPKYLFRKEGQNVTLSCEQNLNHDAMYWYRQDPGQGLRLIYYSQIVNDFQKGDIAEGYSVSREKKESFPLTVTSAQKNPTAFYLCASSSGQGVGVNTEAFFGQGTRLTVV.

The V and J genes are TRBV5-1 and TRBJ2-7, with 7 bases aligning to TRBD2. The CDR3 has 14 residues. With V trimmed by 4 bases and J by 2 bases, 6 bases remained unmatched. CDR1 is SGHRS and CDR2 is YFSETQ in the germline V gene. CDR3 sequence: CASSLMGGAYEQYF. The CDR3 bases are TGCGCCAGCAGCCTGATGGGAGGGGCCTACGAGCAGTACTTC. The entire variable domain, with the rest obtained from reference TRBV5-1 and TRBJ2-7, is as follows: KAGVTQTPRYLIKTRGQQVTLSCSPISGHRSVSWYQQTPGQGLQFLFEYFSETQRNKGNFPGRFSGRQFSNSRSEMNVSTLELGDSALYLCASSLMGGAYEQYFGPGTRLTVT.

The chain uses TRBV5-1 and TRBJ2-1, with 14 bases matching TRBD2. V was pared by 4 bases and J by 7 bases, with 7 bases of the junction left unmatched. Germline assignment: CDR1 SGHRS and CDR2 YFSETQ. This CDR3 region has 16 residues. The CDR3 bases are TGCGCCAGCAGCGAGACTAGCGGGGGGGTTTTGAATGAGCAGTTCTTC. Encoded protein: CASSETSGGVLNEQFF. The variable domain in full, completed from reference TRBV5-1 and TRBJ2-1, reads KAGVTQTPRYLIKTRGQQVTLSCSPISGHRSVSWYQQTPGQGLQFLFEYFSETQRNKGNFPGRFSGRQFSNSRSEMNVSTLELGDSALYLCASSETSGGVLNEQFFGPGTRLTVL.

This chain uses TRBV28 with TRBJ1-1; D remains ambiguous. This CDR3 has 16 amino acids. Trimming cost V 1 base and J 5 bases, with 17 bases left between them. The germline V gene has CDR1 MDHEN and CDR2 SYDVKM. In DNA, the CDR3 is TGTGCCAGCAGTTTATTGACACCCGCTTTCAGGACTGAAGCTTTCTTT. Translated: CASSLLTPAFRTEAFF. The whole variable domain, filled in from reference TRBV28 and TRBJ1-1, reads DVKVTQSSRYLVKRTGEKVFLECVQDMDHENMFWYRQDPGLGLRLIYFSYDVKMKEKGDIPEGYSVSREKKERFSLILESASTNQTSMYLCASSLLTPAFRTEAFFGQGTRLTVV.

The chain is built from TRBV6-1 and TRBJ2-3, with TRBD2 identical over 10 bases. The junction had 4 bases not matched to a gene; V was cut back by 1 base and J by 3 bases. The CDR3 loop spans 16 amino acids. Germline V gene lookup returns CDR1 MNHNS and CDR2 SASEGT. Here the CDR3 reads CASSEGVAGGTDTQYF. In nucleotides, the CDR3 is TGTGCCAGCAGTGAAGGAGTAGCGGGGGGAACAGATACGCAGTATTTT.